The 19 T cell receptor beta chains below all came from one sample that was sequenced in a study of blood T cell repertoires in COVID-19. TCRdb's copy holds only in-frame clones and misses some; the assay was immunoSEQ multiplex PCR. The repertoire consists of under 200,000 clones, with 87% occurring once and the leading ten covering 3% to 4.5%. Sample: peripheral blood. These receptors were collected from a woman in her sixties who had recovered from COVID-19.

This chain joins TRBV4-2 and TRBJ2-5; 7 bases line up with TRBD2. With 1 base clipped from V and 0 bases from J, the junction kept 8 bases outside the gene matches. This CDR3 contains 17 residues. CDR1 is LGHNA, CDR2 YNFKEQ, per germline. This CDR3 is CASSQVSSGLNQETQYF. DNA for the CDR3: TGTGCCAGCAGCCAAGTCTCTAGCGGCCTTAACCAAGAGACCCAGTACTTC.

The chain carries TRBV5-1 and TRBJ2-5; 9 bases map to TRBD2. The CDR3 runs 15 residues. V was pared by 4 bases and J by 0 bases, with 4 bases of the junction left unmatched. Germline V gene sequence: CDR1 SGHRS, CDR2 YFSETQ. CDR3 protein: CASSTAGGHQETQYF. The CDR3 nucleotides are TGCGCCAGCAGCACAGCGGGGGGTCACCAAGAGACCCAGTACTTC.

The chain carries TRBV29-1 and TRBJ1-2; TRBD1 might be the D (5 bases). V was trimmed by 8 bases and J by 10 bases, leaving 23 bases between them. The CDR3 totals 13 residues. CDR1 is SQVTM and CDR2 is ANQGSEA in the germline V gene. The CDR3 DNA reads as TGCAGCTCCCGCCGCTTGCTACAGGATGACTACACCTTC. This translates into CSSRRLLQDDYTF.

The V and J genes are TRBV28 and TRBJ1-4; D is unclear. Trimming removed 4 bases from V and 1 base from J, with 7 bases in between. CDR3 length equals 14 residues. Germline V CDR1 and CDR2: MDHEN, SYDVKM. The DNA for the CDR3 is TGTGCCAGCAGTTCCAGTGTAACTAATGAAAAACTGTTTTTT. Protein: CASSSSVTNEKLFF.

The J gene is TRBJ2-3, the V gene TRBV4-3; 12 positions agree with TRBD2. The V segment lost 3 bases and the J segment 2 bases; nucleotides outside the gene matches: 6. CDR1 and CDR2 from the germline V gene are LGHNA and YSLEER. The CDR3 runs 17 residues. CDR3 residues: CASSHGTSGQNTDTQYF. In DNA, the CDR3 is TGCGCCAGCAGCCACGGGACTAGCGGGCAGAACACAGATACGCAGTATTTT.

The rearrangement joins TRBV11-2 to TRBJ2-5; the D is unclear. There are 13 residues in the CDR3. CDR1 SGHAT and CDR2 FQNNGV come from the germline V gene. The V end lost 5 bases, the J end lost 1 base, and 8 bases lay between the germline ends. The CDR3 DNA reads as TGTGCCAGCAGCCAAATTAGCCAAGAGACCCAGTACTTC. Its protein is CASSQISQETQYF.

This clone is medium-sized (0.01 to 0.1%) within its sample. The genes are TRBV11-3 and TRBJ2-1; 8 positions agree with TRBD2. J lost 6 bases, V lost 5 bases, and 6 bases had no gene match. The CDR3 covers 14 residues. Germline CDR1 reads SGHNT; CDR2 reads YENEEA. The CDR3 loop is CASSTGLAINEQFF. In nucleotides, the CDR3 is TGTGCCAGCAGCACTGGACTAGCTATCAATGAGCAGTTCTTC.

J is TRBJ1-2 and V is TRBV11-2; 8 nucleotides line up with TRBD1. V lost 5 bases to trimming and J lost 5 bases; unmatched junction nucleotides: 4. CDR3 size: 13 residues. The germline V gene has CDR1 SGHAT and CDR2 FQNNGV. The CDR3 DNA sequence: TGTGCCAGCAGCCCCTGGACAGGGTATGGCTACACCTTC. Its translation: CASSPWTGYGYTF.

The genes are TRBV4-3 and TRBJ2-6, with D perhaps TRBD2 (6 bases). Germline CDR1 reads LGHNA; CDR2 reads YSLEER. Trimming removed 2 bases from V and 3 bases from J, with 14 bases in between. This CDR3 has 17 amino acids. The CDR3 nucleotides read TGCGCCAGCAGCCAACAGGCAGGGAGGTATGGGGCCAACGTCCTGACTTTC. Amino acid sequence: CASSQQAGRYGANVLTF.

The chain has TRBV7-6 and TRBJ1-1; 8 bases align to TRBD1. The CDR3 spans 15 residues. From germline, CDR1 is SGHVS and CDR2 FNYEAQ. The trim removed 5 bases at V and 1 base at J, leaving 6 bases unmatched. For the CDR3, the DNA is TGTGCCAGCAGCAAGACAGGGGCTTGGAACACTGAAGCTTTCTTT. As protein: CASSKTGAWNTEAFF. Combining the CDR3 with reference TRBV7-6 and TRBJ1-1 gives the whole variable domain GAGVSQSPRYKVTKRGQDVALRCDPISGHVSLYWYRQALGQGPEFLTYFNYEAQQDKSGLPNDRFSAERPEGSISTLTIQRTEQRDSAMYRCASSKTGAWNTEAFFGQGTRLTVV.

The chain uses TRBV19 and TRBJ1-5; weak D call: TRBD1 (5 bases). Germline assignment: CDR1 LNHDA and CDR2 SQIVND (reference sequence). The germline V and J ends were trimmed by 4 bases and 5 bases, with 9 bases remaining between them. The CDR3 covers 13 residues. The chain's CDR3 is CASSTQQDQPQHF. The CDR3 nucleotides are TGTGCCAGTAGTACTCAACAGGATCAGCCCCAGCATTTT. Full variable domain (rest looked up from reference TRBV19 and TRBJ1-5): DGGITQSPKYLFRKEGQNVTLSCEQNLNHDAMYWYRQDPGQGLRLIYYSQIVNDFQKGDIAEGYSVSREKKESFPLTVTSAQKNPTAFYLCASSTQQDQPQHFGDGTRLSIL.

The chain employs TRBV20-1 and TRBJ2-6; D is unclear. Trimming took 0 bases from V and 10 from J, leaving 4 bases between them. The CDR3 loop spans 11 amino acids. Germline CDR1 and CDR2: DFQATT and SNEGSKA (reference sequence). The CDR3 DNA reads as TGCAGTGCTAGAGATCAAAACGTCCTGACTTTC. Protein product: CSARDQNVLTF.

CDR3 bases: TGTGCCAGCAGCGGAGATATCAGGGGGAATGAAGCTTTCTTT. Protein sequence: CASSGDIRGNEAFF. The V gene is TRBV9, the J gene TRBJ1-1, with TRBD1 identical over 7 bases. Germline-derived CDR1 and CDR2 are SGDLS and YYNGEE. The CDR3 covers 14 residues. Losses at the gene ends were 3 bases for V and 7 bases for J; bases not matched to a gene: 9.

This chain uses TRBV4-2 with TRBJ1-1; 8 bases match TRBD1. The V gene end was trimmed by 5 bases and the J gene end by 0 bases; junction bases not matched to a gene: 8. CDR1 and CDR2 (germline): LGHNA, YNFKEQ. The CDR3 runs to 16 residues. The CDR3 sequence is CASSETTGALNTEAFF. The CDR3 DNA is TGTGCCAGCAGCGAAACGACAGGGGCTCTGAACACTGAAGCTTTCTTT.

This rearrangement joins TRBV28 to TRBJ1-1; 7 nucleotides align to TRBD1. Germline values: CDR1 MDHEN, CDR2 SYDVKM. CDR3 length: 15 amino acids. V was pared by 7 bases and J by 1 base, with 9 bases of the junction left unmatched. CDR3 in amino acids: CASKGAKEGNTEAFF. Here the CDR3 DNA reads TGTGCCAGCAAGGGGGCCAAAGAGGGGAACACTGAAGCTTTCTTT.

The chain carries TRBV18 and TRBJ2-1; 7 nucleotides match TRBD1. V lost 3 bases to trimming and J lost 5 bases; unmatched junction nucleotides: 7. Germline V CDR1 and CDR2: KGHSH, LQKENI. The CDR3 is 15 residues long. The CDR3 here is CASSPRTGINNEQFF. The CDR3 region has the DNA TGTGCCAGCTCACCGCGGACAGGAATAAACAATGAGCAGTTCTTC.

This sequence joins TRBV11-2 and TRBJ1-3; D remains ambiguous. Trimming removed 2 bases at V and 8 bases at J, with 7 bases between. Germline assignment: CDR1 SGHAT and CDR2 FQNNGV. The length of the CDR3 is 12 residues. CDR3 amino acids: CASSLYGDTIYF. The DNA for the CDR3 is TGTGCCAGCAGCTTATACGGGGACACCATATATTTT.

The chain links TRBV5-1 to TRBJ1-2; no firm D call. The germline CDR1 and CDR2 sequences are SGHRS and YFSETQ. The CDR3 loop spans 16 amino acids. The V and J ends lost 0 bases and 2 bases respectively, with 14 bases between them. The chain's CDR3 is CASSLDGGSLNYGYTF. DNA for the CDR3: TGCGCCAGCAGCTTGGACGGCGGGAGCCTAAACTATGGCTACACCTTC.

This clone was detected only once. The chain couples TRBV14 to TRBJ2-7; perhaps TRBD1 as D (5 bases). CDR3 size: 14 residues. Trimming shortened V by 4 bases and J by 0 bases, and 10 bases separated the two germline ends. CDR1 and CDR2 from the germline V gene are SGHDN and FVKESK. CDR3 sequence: CASSLLGHSYEQYF. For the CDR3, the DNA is TGTGCCAGCAGCCTGCTTGGACACTCCTACGAGCAGTACTTC.